The clone carrying this TCR beta chain was observed a few times. The antigen remains undetermined. The sample comes from a study of vaccination effects on CD4 cells after COVID-19. Study-level background: Prior to sequencing, the ViraFEST assay stimulated PBMC with viral peptide pools, which expanded the antigen-specific CD4+ T cells. The study, taken as a whole, reports: The study dataset contains few convalescent patients and includes no early post-infection timepoints.

Trimming at V came to 1 base and at J to 5 bases, leaving 3 bases not matched to a gene. The CDR3 is 15 amino acids. CDR1 is KGHSH and CDR2 is LQKENI in the germline V gene. Subsequent to a culture period of roughly 11 days, CD4+ T cells were isolated. In the vaccine recipients, nucleocapsid antibodies were negative and there was no prior SARS-CoV-2 infection. On both days 3 and 7, half of the culture medium was replaced with IL-2 medium. TCRdb keeps only in-frame clones here, not all; method: immunoSEQ multiplex PCR. The repertoire holds around 40,000 clones, 68% seen once, with 4% to 5% in the top ten.

The rearrangement uses TRBV18 and TRBJ1-2; the match to TRBD1 covers 11 bases. This sequence originates from a human donor who received a COVID-19 vaccine. Sequencing was performed on CD4+ T cells from PBMCs cultured without peptide, taken before COVID-19 vaccination. The CDR3 here is CASSPLGQGAYGYTF. The CDR3 DNA reads TGTGCCAGCTCACCACTCGGACAGGGGGCTTATGGCTACACCTTC.